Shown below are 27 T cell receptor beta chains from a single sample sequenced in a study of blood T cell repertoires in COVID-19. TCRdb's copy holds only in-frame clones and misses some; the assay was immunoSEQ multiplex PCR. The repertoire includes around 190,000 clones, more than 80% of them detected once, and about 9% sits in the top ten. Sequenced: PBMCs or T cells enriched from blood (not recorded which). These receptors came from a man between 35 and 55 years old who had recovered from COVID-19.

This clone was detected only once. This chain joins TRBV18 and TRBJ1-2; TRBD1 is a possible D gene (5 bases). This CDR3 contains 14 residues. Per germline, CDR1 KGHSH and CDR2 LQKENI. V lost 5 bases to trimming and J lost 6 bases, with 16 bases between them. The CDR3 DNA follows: TGTGCCAGCTCATTGGGACTCTCCGGGGATGGCTACACCTTC. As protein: CASSLGLSGDGYTF.

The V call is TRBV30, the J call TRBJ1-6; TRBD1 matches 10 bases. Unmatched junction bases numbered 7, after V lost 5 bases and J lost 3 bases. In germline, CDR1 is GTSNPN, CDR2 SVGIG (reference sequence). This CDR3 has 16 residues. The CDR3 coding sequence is TGTGCCTGGGGGCCGGGACAGGGGCGCTATAATTCACCCCTCCACTTT. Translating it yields CAWGPGQGRYNSPLHF.

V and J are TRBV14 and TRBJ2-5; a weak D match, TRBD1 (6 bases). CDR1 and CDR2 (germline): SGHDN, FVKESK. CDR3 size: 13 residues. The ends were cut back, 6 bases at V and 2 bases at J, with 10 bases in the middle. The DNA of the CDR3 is TGTGCCAGCAGTGGACAGAGACAAGAGACCCAGTACTTC. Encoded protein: CASSGQRQETQYF.

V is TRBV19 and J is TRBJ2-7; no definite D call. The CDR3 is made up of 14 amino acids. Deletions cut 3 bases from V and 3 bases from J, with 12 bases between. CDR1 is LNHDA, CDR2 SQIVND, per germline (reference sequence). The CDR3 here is CASSMASLVYEQYF. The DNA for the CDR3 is TGTGCCAGTAGTATGGCTAGTCTAGTCTACGAGCAGTACTTC.

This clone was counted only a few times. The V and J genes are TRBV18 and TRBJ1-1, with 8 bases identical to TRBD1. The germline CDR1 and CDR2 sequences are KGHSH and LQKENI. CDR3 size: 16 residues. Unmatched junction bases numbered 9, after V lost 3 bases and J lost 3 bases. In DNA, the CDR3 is TGTGCCAGCTCACCTCACAGGGGGGCATGGGACACTGAAGCTTTCTTT. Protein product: CASSPHRGAWDTEAFF.

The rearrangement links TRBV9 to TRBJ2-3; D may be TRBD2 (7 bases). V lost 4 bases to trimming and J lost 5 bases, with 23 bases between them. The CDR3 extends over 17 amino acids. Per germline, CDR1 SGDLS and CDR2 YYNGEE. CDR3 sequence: CASSPPGGGVRGDTQYF. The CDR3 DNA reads TGTGCCAGCAGCCCTCCGGGGGGCGGGGTCCGGGGAGATACGCAGTATTTT.

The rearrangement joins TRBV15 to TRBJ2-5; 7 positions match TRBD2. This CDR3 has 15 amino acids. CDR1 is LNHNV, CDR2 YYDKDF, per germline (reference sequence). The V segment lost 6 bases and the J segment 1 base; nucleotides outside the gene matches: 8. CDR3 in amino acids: CATRAGSSGQETQYF. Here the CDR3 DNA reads TGTGCCACCAGAGCGGGGTCTAGCGGCCAAGAGACCCAGTACTTC.

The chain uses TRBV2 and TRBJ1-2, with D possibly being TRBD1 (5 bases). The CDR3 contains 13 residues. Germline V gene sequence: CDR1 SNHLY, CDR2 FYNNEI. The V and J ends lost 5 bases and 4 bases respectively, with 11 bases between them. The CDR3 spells CASSFRAAYGYTF. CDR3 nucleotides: TGTGCCAGCAGTTTCAGGGCGGCCTATGGCTACACCTTC.

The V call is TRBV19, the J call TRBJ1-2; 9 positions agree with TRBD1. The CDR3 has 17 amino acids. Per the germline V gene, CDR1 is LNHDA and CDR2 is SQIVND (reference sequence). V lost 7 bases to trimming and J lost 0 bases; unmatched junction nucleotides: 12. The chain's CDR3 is CASTVTGGADTNYGYTF. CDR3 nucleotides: TGTGCCAGTACCGTTACAGGGGGCGCGGATACTAACTATGGCTACACCTTC.

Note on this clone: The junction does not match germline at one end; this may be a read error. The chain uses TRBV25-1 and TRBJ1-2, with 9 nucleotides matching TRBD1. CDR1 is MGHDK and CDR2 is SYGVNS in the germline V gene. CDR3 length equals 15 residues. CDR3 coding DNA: TGTGCCAGCAGTGATGGGACAGGGTTAGATTATGACTACACCTTC. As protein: CASSDGTGLDYDYTF.

The CDR3 DNA reads TGTGCTAGTGGTACGGACAGTGGACGCTCTGGAAACACCATATATTTT. Translation: CASGTDSGRSGNTIYF. The rearrangement joins TRBV12-5 to TRBJ1-3, with a tentative D call TRBD1 (6 bases). Trimming removed 5 bases at V and 0 bases at J, with 14 bases between. CDR3 size: 16 residues. Per germline, CDR1 LGHNT and CDR2 FRNRAP.

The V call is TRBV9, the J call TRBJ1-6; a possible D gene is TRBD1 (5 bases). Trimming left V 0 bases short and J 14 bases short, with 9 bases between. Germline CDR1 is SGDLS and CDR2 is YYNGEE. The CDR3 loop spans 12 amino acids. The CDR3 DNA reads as TGTGCCAGCAGCGTAGAGGCGGGGGCCCTCCACTTT. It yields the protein CASSVEAGALHF.

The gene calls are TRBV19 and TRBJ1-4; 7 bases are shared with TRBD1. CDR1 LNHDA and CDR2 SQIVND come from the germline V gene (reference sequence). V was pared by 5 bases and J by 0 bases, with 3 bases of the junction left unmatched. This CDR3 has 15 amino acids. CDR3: CASSPGTATNEKLFF. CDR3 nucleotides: TGTGCCAGTAGTCCCGGGACAGCAACTAATGAAAAACTGTTTTTT.

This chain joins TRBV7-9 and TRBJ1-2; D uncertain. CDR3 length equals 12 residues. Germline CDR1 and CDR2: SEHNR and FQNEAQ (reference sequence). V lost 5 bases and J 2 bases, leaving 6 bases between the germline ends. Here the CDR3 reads CASSNQNYGYTF. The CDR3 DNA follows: TGTGCCAGCAGCAATCAAAACTATGGCTACACCTTC.

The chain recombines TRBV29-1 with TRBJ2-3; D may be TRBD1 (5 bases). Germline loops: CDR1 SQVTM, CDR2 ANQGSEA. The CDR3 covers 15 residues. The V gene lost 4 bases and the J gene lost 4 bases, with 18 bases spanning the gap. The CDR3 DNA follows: TGCAGCGTTGGGGTAACTTGGTGGGGCGCAGATACGCAGTATTTT. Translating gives CSVGVTWWGADTQYF.

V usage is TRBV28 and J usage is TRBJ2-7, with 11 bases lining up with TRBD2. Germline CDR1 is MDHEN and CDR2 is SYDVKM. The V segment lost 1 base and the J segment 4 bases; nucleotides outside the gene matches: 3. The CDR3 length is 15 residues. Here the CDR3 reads CASSLLAGGLYEQYF. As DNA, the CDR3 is TGTGCCAGCAGTTTATTAGCGGGGGGGCTATACGAGCAGTACTTC.

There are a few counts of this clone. For the CDR3, the DNA is TGTGCCAGTAGCCCAGACAGAATCAATCAGCCCCAGCATTTT. Its translation: CASSPDRINQPQHF. The chain couples TRBV19 to TRBJ1-5; tentative D call: TRBD1 (5 bases). Trimming removed 6 bases from V and 3 bases from J, with 12 bases in between. The CDR3 loop spans 14 amino acids. Germline V gives CDR1 LNHDA, CDR2 SQIVND (reference sequence). Full variable domain (outside the CDR3, taken from reference TRBV19 and TRBJ1-5): DGGITQSPKYLFRKEGQNVTLSCEQNLNHDAMYWYRQDPGQGLRLIYYSQIVNDFQKGDIAEGYSVSREKKESFPLTVTSAQKNPTAFYLCASSPDRINQPQHFGDGTRLSIL.

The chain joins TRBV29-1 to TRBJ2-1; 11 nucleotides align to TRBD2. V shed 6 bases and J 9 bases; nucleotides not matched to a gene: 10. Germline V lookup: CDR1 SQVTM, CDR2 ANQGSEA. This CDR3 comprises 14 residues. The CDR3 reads CSVDSGRERGEQFF. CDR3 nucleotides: TGCAGCGTAGATAGCGGGAGGGAAAGGGGTGAGCAGTTCTTC.

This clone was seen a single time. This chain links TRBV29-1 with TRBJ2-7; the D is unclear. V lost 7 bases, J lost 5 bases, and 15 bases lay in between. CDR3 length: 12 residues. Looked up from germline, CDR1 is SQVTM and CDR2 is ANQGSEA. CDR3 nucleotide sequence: TGCAGCGCATCCCTGGCTGTCAACGAGCAGTACTTC. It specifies CSASLAVNEQYF.

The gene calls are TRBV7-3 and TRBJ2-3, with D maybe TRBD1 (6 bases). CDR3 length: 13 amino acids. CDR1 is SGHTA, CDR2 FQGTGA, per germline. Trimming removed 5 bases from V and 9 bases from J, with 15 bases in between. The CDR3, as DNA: TGTGCCAGCAGCCAAGCTAGTGGGGGCACGCAGTATTTT. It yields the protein CASSQASGGTQYF.

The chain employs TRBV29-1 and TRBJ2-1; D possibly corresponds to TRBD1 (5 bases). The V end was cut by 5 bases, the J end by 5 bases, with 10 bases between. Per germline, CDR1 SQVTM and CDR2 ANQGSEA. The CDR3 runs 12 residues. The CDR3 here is CSVSGQDNEQFF. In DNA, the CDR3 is TGCAGCGTTTCAGGGCAAGACAATGAGCAGTTCTTC.

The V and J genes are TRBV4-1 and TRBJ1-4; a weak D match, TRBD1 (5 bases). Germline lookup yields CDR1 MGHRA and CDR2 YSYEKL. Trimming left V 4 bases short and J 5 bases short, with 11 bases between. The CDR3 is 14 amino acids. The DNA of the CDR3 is TGCGCCAGCAGCCCAGGACAAGTAAATGAAAAACTGTTTTTT. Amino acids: CASSPGQVNEKLFF.

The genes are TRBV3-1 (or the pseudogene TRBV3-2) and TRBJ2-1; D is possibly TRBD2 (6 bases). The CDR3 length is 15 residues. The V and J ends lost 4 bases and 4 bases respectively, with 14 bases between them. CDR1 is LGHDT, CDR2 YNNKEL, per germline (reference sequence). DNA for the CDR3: TGTGCCAGCAGCCCCGGGACTTTGTTATACAATGAGCAGTTCTTC. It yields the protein CASSPGTLLYNEQFF.

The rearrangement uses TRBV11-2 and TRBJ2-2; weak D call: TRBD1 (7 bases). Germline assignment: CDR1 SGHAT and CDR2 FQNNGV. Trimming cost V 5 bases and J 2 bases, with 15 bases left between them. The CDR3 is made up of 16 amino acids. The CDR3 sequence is CASSPGGLHNTGELFF. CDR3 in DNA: TGTGCCAGCAGCCCAGGGGGACTTCACAACACCGGGGAGCTGTTTTTT.

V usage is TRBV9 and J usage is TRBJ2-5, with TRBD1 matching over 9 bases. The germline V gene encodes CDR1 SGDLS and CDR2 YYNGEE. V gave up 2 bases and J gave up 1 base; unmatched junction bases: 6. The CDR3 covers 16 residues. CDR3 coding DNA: TGTGCCAGCAGCGTGAGGGGGGACAGGGTCCAAGAGACCCAGTACTTC. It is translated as CASSVRGDRVQETQYF. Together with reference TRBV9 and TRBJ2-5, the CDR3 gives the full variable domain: DSGVTQTPKHLITATGQRVTLRCSPRSGDLSVYWYQQSLDQGLQFLIQYYNGEERAKGNILERFSAQQFPDLHSELNLSSLELGDSALYFCASSVRGDRVQETQYFGPGTRLLVL.

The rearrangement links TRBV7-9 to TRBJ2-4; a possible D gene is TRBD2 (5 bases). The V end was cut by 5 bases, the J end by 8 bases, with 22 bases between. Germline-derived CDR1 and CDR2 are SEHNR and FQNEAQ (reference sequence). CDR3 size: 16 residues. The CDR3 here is CASSRLGAEKMDIQYF. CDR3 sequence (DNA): TGTGCCAGCAGCCGGCTTGGAGCGGAGAAGATGGACATTCAGTACTTC.

CDR3 DNA sequence: TGTGCCAGCAGTCCGCCCTCCTCGGGACAGGGGACGGGGACCCAGTACTTC. It translates to CASSPPSSGQGTGTQYF. The chain couples TRBV27 to TRBJ2-5; 10 nucleotides match TRBD1. Germline loops: CDR1 MNHEY, CDR2 SMNVEV (reference sequence). The J segment lost 7 bases and the V segment lost 5 bases, leaving 16 bases of the junction unmatched. The CDR3 totals 17 residues.